This T cell receptor (beta chain) was captured by sequencing in a study of cytomegalovirus exposure and HLA in healthy donors. Use of 60 Vbeta and 13 Jbeta primers characterized the PCR. The repertoire was sequenced with immunoSEQ multiplex PCR; TCRdb's copy has only in-frame clones and lacks some. The sample has around 150,000 clones, more than 75% seen once. This CDR3 contains 14 residues. Looked up from germline, CDR1 is LNHNV and CDR2 is YYDKDF (reference sequence). V lost 0 bases to trimming and J lost 2 bases, with 8 bases between them. The sequenced material came from PBMCs. This clonotype was obtained from a man in his thirties or forties in good health and CMV-seronegative. The chain couples TRBV15 to TRBJ2-7; TRBD1 is a possible D gene (5 bases). The CDR3 coding sequence is TGTGCCACCAGCAGAGACAGGGTTACCTACGAGCAGTACTTC. The encoded protein is CATSRDRVTYEQYF.